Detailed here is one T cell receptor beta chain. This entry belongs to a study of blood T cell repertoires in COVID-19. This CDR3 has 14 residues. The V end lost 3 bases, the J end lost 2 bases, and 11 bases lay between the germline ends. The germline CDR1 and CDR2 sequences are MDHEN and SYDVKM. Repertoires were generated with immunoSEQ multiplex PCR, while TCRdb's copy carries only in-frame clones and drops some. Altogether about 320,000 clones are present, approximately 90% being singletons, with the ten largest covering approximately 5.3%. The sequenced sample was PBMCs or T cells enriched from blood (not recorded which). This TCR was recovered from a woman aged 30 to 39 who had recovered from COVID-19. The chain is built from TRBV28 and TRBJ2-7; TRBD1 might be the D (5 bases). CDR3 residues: CASSLWRTTYEQYF. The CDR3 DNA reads TGTGCCAGCAGTTTGTGGCGGACAACCTACGAGCAGTACTTC.